This TCR beta chain appears in the sequencing data of a study of response to subunit inactivated influenza vaccine. Findings of the study overall: The study's authors posited that every seasonal influenza vaccination enlists few new T cells.

TCRdb ran MiXCR on the RT-PCR reads and lists one entry per CDR3 protein. The profile shows a few hundred thousand distinct CDR3 sequences, 9% to 15% of them singletons. This clonotype showed up just a few times. Its target is not known. The CDR3 is 16 residues long. The V gene lost 0 bases and the J gene lost 3 bases, with 12 bases spanning the gap. The germline gives CDR1 MNHEY, CDR2 SVGEGT. This clonotype was obtained from a middle-aged man who received an inactivated influenza vaccine. V and J are TRBV6-2 or TRBV6-3 and TRBJ1-5; D might be TRBD1 (6 bases). This specimen was non-naive T cells sorted from PBMCs, taken less than 15 days before vaccination. CDR3 DNA: TGTGCCAGCAGTTACTCGAGTTACAGGGTCAATCAGCCCCAGCATTTT. Translation gives CASSYSSYRVNQPQHF.